Presented here are 9 T cell receptor beta chains from one specimen sequenced in a study of high-grade serous ovarian cancer treatment subgroups. Tumor samples were obtained before definitive surgery or chemotherapy. TCRdb's table, derived via immunoSEQ multiplex PCR, lists solely in-frame clones and lacks some. The sample holds some 5,000 clones; 65% to 75% are singletons and the top ten take over 5%. The specimen was tumor tissue. Source of these receptors: a human patient with high-grade serous ovarian cancer.

This chain connects TRBV5-1 to TRBJ2-5; 7 nucleotides align to TRBD1. CDR3 length: 14 residues. Germline V gives CDR1 SGHRS, CDR2 YFSETQ. The J segment lost 1 base and the V segment lost 5 bases, leaving 5 bases of the junction unmatched. CDR3 sequence (DNA): TGCGCCAGCAGTCAGGGGGACACCCAAGAGACCCAGTACTTC. Its protein is CASSQGDTQETQYF.

V gene TRBV25-1 combines with J gene TRBJ2-5; TRBD1 matches at 10 bases. The CDR3 spans 13 residues. Trimming took 4 bases from V and 5 from J; bases not matched to a gene: 1. Germline-derived CDR1 and CDR2 are MGHDK and SYGVNS. CDR3 DNA: TGTGCCAGCAGTGGACAGGGGGCTGAGACCCAGTACTTC. The encoded protein is CASSGQGAETQYF.

This clone was seen once. DNA of the CDR3: TGTGCCAGCAGTCGGACAGGGGTTGGTCACAAACTGTTTTTT. This gives the protein CASSRTGVGHKLFF. The chain employs TRBV6-5 and TRBJ1-4, with 9 bases lining up with TRBD1. Germline values: CDR1 MNHEY, CDR2 SVGAGI. This CDR3 has 14 amino acids. The V and J ends lost 5 bases and 11 bases, in that order; junction bases with no gene match: 9.

The gene calls are TRBV25-1 and TRBJ1-1; D perhaps matches TRBD1 (6 bases). This CDR3 is built from 13 residues. Germline loops: CDR1 MGHDK, CDR2 SYGVNS. V lost 7 bases and J lost 7, with 16 bases in between. The CDR3 bases are TGTGCCAGCAAATTAGGGGGGGCGATTGAAGCTTTCTTT. Its translation is CASKLGGAIEAFF.

This clone was observed a few times. J is TRBJ1-4 and V is TRBV2, with 10 nucleotides matching TRBD1. The trim removed 1 base at V and 6 bases at J, leaving 2 bases unmatched. CDR1 SNHLY and CDR2 FYNNEI come from the germline V gene. This CDR3 is built from 15 residues. The CDR3 coding sequence is TGTGCCAGCAGTGAAGGACAGGGGGCGGATGAAAAACTGTTTTTT. It is translated as CASSEGQGADEKLFF. The variable domain in full, with the rest retrieved from reference TRBV2 and TRBJ1-4, is EPEVTQTPSHQVTQMGQEVILRCVPISNHLYFYWYRQILGQKVEFLVSFYNNEISEKSEIFDDQFSVERPDGSNFTLKIRSTKLEDSAMYFCASSEGQGADEKLFFGSGTQLSVL.

This chain uses TRBV10-1 with TRBJ2-7; 10 positions match TRBD1. Germline CDR1 reads WNHNN; CDR2 reads SYGVQD (reference sequence). Trimming cost V 6 bases and J 0 bases; bases outside gene matches: 5. The CDR3 is 15 residues long. CDR3 residues: CASSHGTGASYEQYF. In DNA form, the CDR3 reads TGCGCCAGCAGCCACGGGACAGGGGCCTCCTACGAGCAGTACTTC.

V and J are TRBV11-3 and TRBJ2-2; 11 bases align to TRBD1. This CDR3 spans 15 amino acids. The V and J ends lost 6 bases and 5 bases, in that order; junction bases with no gene match: 5. Per the germline V gene, CDR1 is SGHNT and CDR2 is YENEEA. The CDR3 DNA follows: TGTGCCAGCAGTCGGGGACAGGGGGTGACCGGGGAGCTGTTTTTT. It yields the protein CASSRGQGVTGELFF. The entire variable domain, with the rest obtained from reference TRBV11-3 and TRBJ2-2, is as follows: EAGVVQSPRYKIIEKKQPVAFWCNPISGHNTLYWYLQNLGQGPELLIRYENEEAVDDSQLPKDRFSAERLKGVDSTLKIQPAELGDSAVYLCASSRGQGVTGELFFGEGSRLTVL.

The chain employs TRBV2 and TRBJ2-7; possible D gene TRBD1, 5 bases. Germline V gene data show CDR1 as SNHLY and CDR2 as FYNNEI. This CDR3 has 14 residues. Trimming took 1 base from V and 2 from J, leaving 9 bases between them. The CDR3 protein is CASSEGQIAYEQYF. DNA of the CDR3: TGTGCCAGCAGTGAAGGACAGATCGCCTACGAGCAGTACTTC.

The chain links TRBV7-2 to TRBJ1-1; TRBD1 is a possible D gene (5 bases). V gave up 5 bases and J gave up 4 bases, with 11 bases separating them. The CDR3 runs 13 residues. Per the germline V gene, CDR1 is SGHTA and CDR2 is FQGNSA. The CDR3 sequence is CASSQEGVTEAFF. The DNA of the CDR3 is TGTGCCAGCAGCCAAGAAGGGGTCACTGAAGCTTTCTTT. Supplemented by reference TRBV7-2 and TRBJ1-1, the full variable domain reads GAGVSQSPSNKVTEKGKDVELRCDPISGHTALYWYRQSLGQGLEFLIYFQGNSAPDKSGLPSDRFSAERTGGSVSTLTIQRTQQEDSAVYLCASSQEGVTEAFFGQGTRLTVV.